The rows below give T cell receptor beta chains drawn from one sample of a study of T cells expressing NK-cell markers. TCRdb reprocessed the 5' RACE reads, keeping one entry per CDR3 protein, no DNA. The sample includes some 450,000 distinct CDR3 sequences. The sequenced sample was blood T cells: a sorted CD56 or NKG2C T cell subset, CD4+ or CD8+ T cells, or bulk PBMC T cells (not recorded which). The receptors were gathered from a woman aged 18-70 years in good health. CDR3s include the opening cysteine and the closing phenylalanine or tryptophan. A clone size is listed for some rows: how often the clone was seen (once, few, many), or a class if it is expanded.

TRBV5-5	-	TRBJ1-2	CASSPRVYRLETDGYTF
TRBV27	-	TRBJ2-7	CASSFGPTTYEQYF
TRBV4-3	-	TRBJ2-1	CASSRGTGDNEQFF
TRBV20-1	-	TRBJ1-1	CSARDAGSPYTEAFF
TRBV27	-	TRBJ2-1	CASSGAGSVPEQFF
TRBV29-1	-	TRBJ2-5	CSVPGTGYVRETQYF
TRBV11-2	-	TRBJ1-4	CASSLDQGEKLFF
TRBV20-1	-	TRBJ2-5	CSAGAVDTPKETQYF
TRBV6-4	-	TRBJ2-1	CASSDSRGGSNEQFF
TRBV6-1	-	TRBJ2-1	CASSQPGSNNEQFF
TRBV12-3/TRBV12-4	-	TRBJ2-2	CASSWDTVTGELFF
TRBV18	-	TRBJ2-1	CASSPRDIYNEQFF
TRBV7-3	-	TRBJ1-1	CASSGGGNTEAFF
TRBV4-3	-	TRBJ2-5	CASSQSQPLGEVTQYF
TRBV18	-	TRBJ2-7	CASSPHGQSYEQYF
TRBV11-2	-	TRBJ2-3	CASSSRVGNTQYF
TRBV20-1	-	TRBJ2-7	CSARDRGWSSRSYEQYF
TRBV4-1	-	TRBJ2-5	CASSRFPPNYQETQYF
TRBV19	-	TRBJ2-2	CASTSGTNTGELFF
TRBV27	-	TRBJ1-3	CASRTLSGNTIYF
TRBV7-2	-	TRBJ1-5	CASSLASTGAGNQPQHF
TRBV7-9	-	TRBJ2-3	CASRTGTSVTDTQYF
TRBV6-2/TRBV6-3	-	TRBJ1-5	CASSYSPGPLMPPQHF
TRBV20-1	-	TRBJ1-5	CSAITGTGGAGQPQHF
TRBV10-3	-	TRBJ2-3	CAISPHSTDTQYF
TRBV12-3/TRBV12-4	-	TRBJ2-4	CASCSGIAPAKNIQYF
TRBV3-1	-	TRBJ2-7	CASSQAGLADTYEQYF
TRBV20-1	-	TRBJ2-3	CSAGLAGGPTDTQYF
TRBV29-1	-	TRBJ2-5	CSVGAYQETQYF
TRBV5-1	-	TRBJ2-1	CASGPQYNEQFF
TRBV11-2	-	TRBJ2-1	CASSLDRRGQFF
TRBV28	-	TRBJ2-3	CASSLVVVGPDTQYF
TRBV9	-	TRBJ2-1	CASSVLPSGEGLNEQFF
TRBV29-1	-	TRBJ1-4	CSVAGLASSTNEKLFF
TRBV3-1	-	TRBJ2-2	CASSQWDRVVELFF
TRBV5-1	-	TRBJ1-2	CASSLKSQGYGYTF
TRBV7-9	-	TRBJ2-1	CASTKRLAGSYNEQFF
TRBV6-1	-	TRBJ2-2	CALDSRVAGELFF
TRBV20-1	-	TRBJ2-1	CSGVVSSYNEQFF
TRBV20-1	-	TRBJ2-1	CSAWPQSSYNEQFF
TRBV20-1	-	TRBJ2-1	CSARILGLQYNEQFF
TRBV12-3/TRBV12-4	medium-sized	TRBJ2-1	CASGDGNYNEQFF
TRBV10-3	-	TRBJ1-1	CAISGARDRGPSAFF
TRBV20-1	-	TRBJ2-2	CSARAGGLANTGELFF
TRBV20-1	-	TRBJ2-7	CSARPQVALEQYF
TRBV20-1	-	TRBJ2-1	CSARDLGPREQFF